Listed here are 20 T cell receptor beta chains from one sample, sequenced in a study of T-cell reconstitution after alpha-beta-depleted transplantation in children. During its preparation, the TCRbeta library received unique molecular identifiers. One entry per CDR3 protein results from TCRdb running MiXCR on the PCR reads. The data show about 540,000 distinct CDR3 sequences, approximately 20% seen once. The material was PBMCs from the stem cell graft donor, obtained from the stem cell graft. The receptor source for this set is a human donor who donated a stem cell graft to a child with acute lymphoblastic leukemia.

The chain uses TRBV10-3 and TRBJ1-2; no firm D call. Deletions cut 0 bases from V and 5 bases from J, with 7 bases between. The germline V gene has CDR1 ENHRY and CDR2 SYGVKD. CDR3 length equals 13 residues. DNA of the CDR3: TGTGCCATCAGTGAGTCAGGCCTGTATGGCTACACCTTC. Encoded protein: CAISESGLYGYTF.

The sample holds a few counts of this clonotype. The chain carries TRBV7-3 and TRBJ2-1; possible D gene TRBD2, 5 bases. Trimming cost V 0 bases and J 11 bases, with 20 bases left between them. CDR3 length: 16 residues. The germline V gene encodes CDR1 SGHTA and CDR2 FQGTGA. The CDR3 nucleotides read TGTGCCAGCAGCTTAACAGCGGCTAGTTCTTCAATGCAGCAGTTCTTC. Protein: CASSLTAASSSMQQFF.

The chain links TRBV5-1 to TRBJ2-2; the D is unclear. This CDR3 contains 15 residues. Per germline, CDR1 SGHRS and CDR2 YFSETQ. CDR3 sequence: CATQGTRAYTGELFF. CDR3 DNA sequence: TGCGCGACCCAAGGAACTCGGGCCTACACCGGGGAGCTGTTTTTT. The whole variable domain, remainder taken from reference TRBV5-1 and TRBJ2-2, is KAGVTQTPRYLIKTRGQQVTLSCSPISGHRSVSWYQQTPGQGLQFLFEYFSETQRNKGNFPGRFSGRQFSNSRSEMNVSTLELGDSALYLCATQGTRAYTGELFFGEGSRLTVL.

The chain carries TRBV10-2 and TRBJ2-1; 7 bases agree with TRBD2. The CDR3 is 13 amino acids. CDR1 and CDR2 from the germline V gene are WSHSY and SAAADI. With 8 bases clipped from V and 10 bases from J, the junction kept 11 bases outside the gene matches. In DNA, the CDR3 is TGCGCCAGCGGGGGACTACTGATGGCGGAGCAGTTCTTC. Amino acid sequence: CASGGLLMAEQFF.

This chain's CDR3 is CASSPRGDPNSPLHF. The CDR3 nucleotides read TGTGCCAGCAGCCCCCGCGGGGACCCGAATTCACCCCTCCACTTT. V gene TRBV7-9 combines with J gene TRBJ1-6, with a tentative D call TRBD1 (5 bases). The CDR3 has 15 residues. CDR1 SEHNR and CDR2 FQNEAQ come from the germline V gene (reference sequence). Between the trimmed V and J ends, which lost 5 bases and 7 bases, there was a span of 15 bases.

The chain couples TRBV11-2 to TRBJ2-7; D tentatively reads TRBD1 or TRBD2 (5 bases each). The V end was cut by 4 bases, the J end by 3 bases, with 19 bases between. The CDR3 is 16 amino acids. CDR1 and CDR2 from the germline V gene are SGHAT and FQNNGV. The CDR3 nucleotides are TGTGCCAGCAGCTATTTTCGGGACCAAATTATCTACGAGCAGTACTTC. This codes for CASSYFRDQIIYEQYF.

This clonotype was seen more than once but under ten times. The rearrangement joins TRBV5-6 to TRBJ2-7; tentative D call: TRBD2 (5 bases). Germline CDR1 SGHDT, CDR2 YYEEEE. Trimming cost V 3 bases and J 3 bases, with 13 bases left between them. This CDR3 has 14 amino acids. The chain's CDR3 is CASSWGVENYEQYF. In DNA form, the CDR3 reads TGTGCCAGCAGCTGGGGAGTAGAAAACTACGAGCAGTACTTC.

V and J are TRBV11-1 and TRBJ1-5; tentative D call: TRBD1 (6 bases). V dropped 6 bases and J dropped 7 bases, with 28 bases sitting between them. This CDR3 has 18 residues. Germline V lookup: CDR1 SGHAT, CDR2 FQDESV (reference sequence). The CDR3 DNA is TGTGCCAGCAGTTTCGGGGGCGCAGGTTCGAAGGTGGGGCAGCCCCAGCATTTT. This sequence encodes CASSFGGAGSKVGQPQHF.

This sequence joins TRBV12-3 or TRBV12-4 and TRBJ2-7; D is undetermined. Trimming shortened V by 1 base and J by 12 bases, and 10 bases separated the two germline ends. The CDR3 spans 11 residues. The DNA of the CDR3 is TGTGCCAGCAGTTTAGAGGACGTTCCGTACTTC. This gives the protein CASSLEDVPYF.

A few counts support this clonotype. The V call is TRBV12-3 or TRBV12-4, the J call TRBJ2-1; D gene ambiguous. This CDR3 is 13 amino acids long. Trimming took off 1 base at V and 6 bases at J, with 7 bases between the two ends. CDR3 nucleotide sequence: TGTGCCAGCAGTTTAGGACACCCCAATGAGCAGTTCTTC. Translated: CASSLGHPNEQFF.

This chain links TRBV6-6 with TRBJ2-7, with D unclear. This CDR3 is built from 12 residues. With 2 bases removed from V and 3 bases from J, the gap between germline ends came to 5 bases. Germline-derived CDR1 and CDR2 are MNHNY and SVGAGI (reference sequence). CDR3 region: CASSYVNYEQYF. CDR3 DNA: TGTGCCAGCAGTTACGTAAACTACGAGCAGTACTTC.

The rearrangement links TRBV3-1 to TRBJ1-2; 8 bases map to TRBD1. The CDR3 consists of 14 residues. Germline CDR1 reads LGHDT; CDR2 reads YNNKEL (reference sequence). The ends lost 2 bases at V and 8 bases at J; junction bases unmatched: 7. This CDR3 is CASSQSTGARGYTF. CDR3 nucleotides: TGTGCCAGCAGCCAATCGACAGGGGCCCGAGGCTACACCTTC.

The chain couples TRBV5-1 to TRBJ2-7, with 10 bases matching TRBD2. Unmatched junction bases numbered 4, after V lost 4 bases and J lost 3 bases. The length of the CDR3 is 14 residues. The germline V gene has CDR1 SGHRS and CDR2 YFSETQ. CDR3 sequence: CASSTSGNYYEQYF. The CDR3 DNA follows: TGCGCCAGCAGCACTAGCGGGAATTACTACGAGCAGTACTTC.

Only a few counts were recorded for this clonotype. The chain couples TRBV3-1 to TRBJ1-1, with a weak D call TRBD1 (5 bases). Trimming stripped 11 bases from V and 0 bases from J, with 16 bases between. The germline CDR1 and CDR2 sequences are LGHDT and YNNKEL (reference sequence). The CDR3 has 14 amino acids. The CDR3: CAAGPGTVNTEAFF. The CDR3 DNA sequence: TGTGCCGCAGGTCCCGGGACGGTGAACACTGAAGCTTTCTTT.

This clonotype came up a few times. V and J are TRBV7-3 and TRBJ2-3, with D perhaps matching TRBD2 (6 bases). The CDR3 is made up of 15 amino acids. V was clipped by 2 bases and J by 3 bases, with 12 bases between them. Germline lookup yields CDR1 SGHTA and CDR2 FQGTGA. CDR3 sequence: CASSLLGGTTDTQYF. The DNA of the CDR3 is TGTGCCAGCAGCTTACTGGGCGGGACTACAGATACGCAGTATTTT.

This clonotype was detected a few times. The rearrangement uses TRBV6-1 and TRBJ2-7; possible D gene TRBD2, 6 bases. The CDR3 totals 15 residues. Trimming pared 1 base from V and 2 bases from J, leaving 12 bases between. Germline V CDR1 and CDR2: MNHNS, SASEGT. CDR3 sequence (DNA): TGTGCCAGCAGTGAAGTTCCCTTAGCGGCCTACGAGCAGTACTTC. It translates to CASSEVPLAAYEQYF.

This clonotype was recorded many times. The J gene is TRBJ1-1, the V gene TRBV5-1; D gene ambiguous. V was shortened by 0 bases and J by 0 bases, with 9 bases between the two germline ends. Germline V gene lookup returns CDR1 SGHRS and CDR2 YFSETQ. CDR3 length: 15 amino acids. The CDR3 is CASSLVGGMNTEAFF. The CDR3 DNA sequence: TGCGCCAGCAGCTTGGTTGGAGGGATGAACACTGAAGCTTTCTTT.

The sample holds many counts of this clonotype. The V and J genes are TRBV29-1 and TRBJ2-1; D possibly corresponds to TRBD2 (5 bases). V was clipped by 6 bases and J by 7 bases, with 13 bases between them. The CDR3 spans 12 residues. Germline assignment: CDR1 SQVTM and CDR2 ANQGSEA. CDR3 bases: TGCAGCGTCGCCCAGTCGGGGAATGAGCAGTTCTTC. This encodes CSVAQSGNEQFF.

Many counts were recorded for this clonotype. The chain has TRBV5-5 and TRBJ1-5; D is undetermined. Germline CDR1 reads SGHKS; CDR2 reads YYEKEE (reference sequence). CDR3 length: 16 amino acids. V was pared by 0 bases and J by 7 bases, with 17 bases between. The CDR3 is CASSLEVAAARQPQHF. The CDR3 nucleotides read TGTGCCAGCAGCTTGGAAGTGGCAGCGGCTCGACAGCCCCAGCATTTT. The full variable domain, its missing parts supplied by reference TRBV5-5 and TRBJ1-5, is DAGVTQSPTHLIKTRGQQVTLRCSPISGHKSVSWYQQVLGQGPQFIFQYYEKEERGRGNFPDRFSARQFPNYSSELNVNALLLGDSALYLCASSLEVAAARQPQHFGDGTRLSIL.

The J gene is TRBJ1-1, the V gene TRBV18; D remains unclear. Trimming shortened V by 2 bases and J by 1 base, and 14 bases separated the two germline ends. This CDR3 is built from 16 residues. Germline V gives CDR1 KGHSH, CDR2 LQKENI. The CDR3 DNA sequence: TGTGCCAGCTCACCAGGCATGGTAGAGGGGAACACTGAAGCTTTCTTT. Its translation is CASSPGMVEGNTEAFF.